The clone carrying this T cell receptor beta chain was seen once. This entry comes from a study of shared clonotypes between healthy human individuals. Every donor, a Caucasian adult, lived in Nashville, Tennessee. Naive CD4+ cells were CD45RA-selected; the remaining cells were memory. CDR1 and CDR2 (germline): SGHRS, YFSETQ. Trimming shortened V by 3 bases and J by 3 bases, and 19 bases separated the two germline ends. This CDR3 region has 16 residues. Assay: immunoSEQ multiplex PCR; the TCRdb copy retains only in-frame clones and omits some. This sample has roughly 2 million clones, with 90% to 95% found just once.

The source is a young man in good health. Sequenced input: naive CD4+ T cells sorted from blood. As to subset: CD45RA+ positively selected. The chain joins TRBV5-1 to TRBJ2-7; D could derive from TRBD1 or TRBD2 (6 bases each). The CDR3 here is CASSSSFTGTVYEQYF. The DNA of the CDR3 is TGCGCCAGCAGCTCTTCCTTTACAGGGACTGTCTACGAGCAGTACTTC.